This T cell receptor beta chain was sequenced during a study of T cell changes during pregnancy in multiple sclerosis. Only in-frame clones appear in the TCRdb table, and some are missing; sequencing was by immunoSEQ multiplex PCR. Found here are some 80,000 clones, 94% of them singletons; the top ten hold around 2.5%. The junction had 10 bases not matched to a gene; V was cut back by 2 bases and J by 0 bases. There are 17 residues in the CDR3. CDR1 and CDR2 (germline): LNHNV, YYDKDF (reference sequence). The receptor comes from a female donor with multiple sclerosis, enrolled in a pregnancy study. This specimen was peripheral blood, taken in the third trimester of pregnancy. The chain is built from TRBV15 and TRBJ2-7; 7 bases align to TRBD2. CDR3 in amino acids: CATSRFPTSAISYEQYF. CDR3 nucleotides: TGTGCCACCAGCAGATTCCCCACTAGCGCCATCTCCTACGAGCAGTACTTC.